This T cell receptor (beta chain) was retrieved from a study of T cell responses to AZD1222 COVID-19 vaccine. Germline V gene lookup returns CDR1 LGHDT and CDR2 YNNKEL (reference sequence). This CDR3 is 13 amino acids long. V lost 9 bases and J lost 0, with 11 bases in between. Study conclusions and caveats: Clonal diversity was possibly underestimated, and white British individuals and females predominated among donors. Reportedly, nearly half of unique spike TCRs recognized epitopes outside B.1.351/B.1.1.7 mutations.

The repertoire was sequenced with immunoSEQ multiplex PCR; TCRdb's copy has only in-frame clones and lacks some. The data show 90,000 to 100,000 clones, with over 75% seen just once and 9.5% to 13% held by the top ten. As regards this clone: Its antigen remains unidentified.

The TCR comes from an adult who received the AZD1222 COVID-19 vaccine. Sequenced material: peripheral blood, taken 28 days after the second AZD1222 dose. The rearrangement links TRBV3-1 (or the pseudogene TRBV3-2) to TRBJ1-2; D is unresolved. DNA of the CDR3: TGTGCCAGGCTCCGAGGAGCTAACTATGGCTACACCTTC. This sequence encodes CARLRGANYGYTF.